This T cell receptor (beta chain) was recorded in a study of blood T cell repertoires in COVID-19. Across the whole study: There were acute and convalescent COVID-19 samples, and they came from the United States, Italy and Spain. In each case, the material was cDNA or gDNA derived from T cells, B-cell-depleted T cells, or PBMCs.

Per the original methods: Estimates of nucleated cell counts were drawn from the amplification of reference gene primers. Clones were read by immunoSEQ multiplex PCR, and TCRdb kept only the in-frame ones, dropping some. V, J and clone size are those of that table, while D and trimming were read from the DNA. Of 200,000 to 250,000 clones listed, approximately 86% are singletons. CDR3 length: 17 residues. Germline V gene data show CDR1 as KGHSH and CDR2 as LQKENI. Trimming shortened V by 4 bases and J by 1 base, and 17 bases separated the two germline ends. V and J are TRBV18 and TRBJ2-4; the D gene is possibly TRBD1 (5 bases). The sequence derives from a man older than 75 with acute or convalescent COVID-19. The material sequenced was peripheral blood. The DNA for the CDR3 is TGTGCCAGCTCACTCCCGACCCAGGGTGGGGCCAAAAACATTCAGTACTTC. This codes for CASSLPTQGGAKNIQYF.